Listed below are T cell receptor beta chains from one sample, sequenced in a study of shared clonotypes between healthy human individuals. Assay used: immunoSEQ multiplex PCR; TCRdb lists only in-frame clones, some missing. This sample carries hundreds of thousands of clones, approximately 92% of them seen once, and the ten largest clones take about 24%. The sequencing input was naive CD8+ T cells sorted from blood. The source of these receptors is a man under 40 in good health. Both conserved end residues are part of each CDR3. The D gene is left open where the match is weak. Some rows have no size entry. The others give once, few or many, or a class for an expanded clone.

V gene: TRBV29-1
J gene: TRBJ2-7
clone size: -
D gene: -
CDR3 DNA: TGCAGCGTAGACCCTAGTCAACACGAGCAGTACTTC
CDR3 protein: CSVDPSQHEQYF

V gene: TRBV11-2
J gene: TRBJ2-7
clone size: -
D gene: TRBD1
CDR3 DNA: TGTGCCAGCAGCAACCGGGACAGCGCCACATCCTACGAGCAGTACTTC
CDR3 protein: CASSNRDSATSYEQYF

V gene: TRBV11-3
J gene: TRBJ2-1
clone size: once
D gene: -
CDR3 DNA: TGTGCCAGCAGCTTAGGTATCGGGACGGACTTTGAGCAGTTCTTC
CDR3 protein: CASSLGIGTDFEQFF

V gene: TRBV5-1
J gene: TRBJ2-5
clone size: -
D gene: -
CDR3 DNA: TGCGCCAGCAGGCAGGGCCGACCTTTGCGGGGGACCCAGTACTTC
CDR3 protein: CASRQGRPLRGTQYF

V gene: TRBV5-5
J gene: TRBJ2-1
clone size: -
D gene: -
CDR3 DNA: TGTGCCAGCAGCTTGGAGTGGGGGGACAGACTTTACAATGAGCAGTTCTTC
CDR3 protein: CASSLEWGDRLYNEQFF

V gene: TRBV11-2
J gene: TRBJ2-4
clone size: once
D gene: TRBD2
CDR3 DNA: TGTGCCAGCAGTAAACCGGTGGCAGGGAGGGACATTCAGTACTTC
CDR3 protein: CASSKPVAGRDIQYF

V gene: TRBV27
J gene: TRBJ2-3
clone size: -
D gene: TRBD2
CDR3 DNA: TGTGCCAGCAGTTTATTGGTAGCGGGAGGTCCTTTT
CDR3 protein: CASSLLVAGGPF

V gene: TRBV19
J gene: TRBJ2-3
clone size: -
D gene: TRBD2
CDR3 DNA: TGTGCCAGTAGTATGCCCCGGGAGGGCCTCCCTACGCAGTATTTT
CDR3 protein: CASSMPREGLPTQYF

V gene: TRBV5-4
J gene: TRBJ2-7
clone size: -
D gene: -
CDR3 DNA: TGTGCCAGCAGCTTCGGGAAATACGAGCAGTACTTC
CDR3 protein: CASSFGKYEQYF

V gene: TRBV19
J gene: TRBJ2-1
clone size: -
D gene: -
CDR3 DNA: TGTGCCAGTAGCCCATTCAGAAGGAATGAGCAGTTCTTC
CDR3 protein: CASSPFRRNEQFF

V gene: TRBV2
J gene: TRBJ2-7
clone size: -
D gene: TRBD2
CDR3 DNA: TGTGCCACCACGCCTCTAGCGGGACTGATCTACGAGCAGTACTTC
CDR3 protein: CATTPLAGLIYEQYF

V gene: TRBV7-9
J gene: TRBJ2-5
clone size: -
D gene: -
CDR3 DNA: TGTGCCAGCAGCTTAGAGGACAGATCGGAGACCCAGTACTTC
CDR3 protein: CASSLEDRSETQYF

V gene: TRBV27
J gene: TRBJ2-7
clone size: -
D gene: TRBD1
CDR3 DNA: TGTGCCAGCAGTTTATCAGGGGGCGTTTTTTTCTACGAGCAGTACTTC
CDR3 protein: CASSLSGGVFFYEQYF

V gene: TRBV29-1
J gene: TRBJ2-6
clone size: -
D gene: -
CDR3 DNA: TGCAGCGTCGAGCAGGTCTCTGGGGCCAACGTCCTGACTTTC
CDR3 protein: CSVEQVSGANVLTF

V gene: TRBV5-6
J gene: TRBJ2-1
clone size: -
D gene: -
CDR3 DNA: TGTGCCAGCAGCTTTCGCTTGACCGAGCAGTTCTTC
CDR3 protein: CASSFRLTEQFF

V gene: TRBV30
J gene: TRBJ2-3
clone size: -
D gene: TRBD2
CDR3 DNA: TGTGCCTGGACCAGGACAGCGGGAGCCACCGATACGCAGTATTTT
CDR3 protein: CAWTRTAGATDTQYF

V gene: TRBV9
J gene: TRBJ1-5
clone size: -
D gene: TRBD1
CDR3 DNA: TGTGCCAGCAGCGTAGGGACAGGGTTCAATCAGCCCCAGCATTTT
CDR3 protein: CASSVGTGFNQPQHF

V gene: TRBV6-1
J gene: TRBJ2-7
clone size: -
D gene: -
CDR3 DNA: TGTGCCAGCAGTGAAGGGACCTTCTACGAGCAGTACTTC
CDR3 protein: CASSEGTFYEQYF

V gene: TRBV10-3
J gene: TRBJ2-1
clone size: -
D gene: -
CDR3 DNA: TGTGCCATCAGTGGAGCACCGAGCTCCTACAATGAGCAGTTCTTC
CDR3 protein: CAISGAPSSYNEQFF

V gene: TRBV9
J gene: TRBJ1-1
clone size: -
D gene: -
CDR3 DNA: TGTGCCAGCAGCCCCCCTAGGGGCACTGAAGCTTTCTTT
CDR3 protein: CASSPPRGTEAFF

V gene: TRBV2
J gene: TRBJ1-1
clone size: -
D gene: -
CDR3 DNA: TGTGCCAGCAGCAAAGGGGATGTGGAAGCTTTCTTT
CDR3 protein: CASSKGDVEAFF

V gene: TRBV7-9
J gene: TRBJ2-1
clone size: -
D gene: -
CDR3 DNA: TGTGCCAGCAGCTTCCTCCCAGGTTACAATGAGCAGTTCTTC
CDR3 protein: CASSFLPGYNEQFF

V gene: TRBV4-1
J gene: TRBJ1-1
clone size: -
D gene: -
CDR3 DNA: TGCGCCAGCAGCCAAGTTGCAGGGGCCACTGAAGCTTTCTTT
CDR3 protein: CASSQVAGATEAFF

V gene: TRBV7-9
J gene: TRBJ2-7
clone size: -
D gene: TRBD2
CDR3 DNA: TGTGCCAGCAGCTTCAGCGGGAGTTCTTCTCCGTACGAGCAGTACTTC
CDR3 protein: CASSFSGSSSPYEQYF

V gene: TRBV5-5
J gene: TRBJ2-7
clone size: -
D gene: TRBD1
CDR3 DNA: TGTGCCAGCAGCCGGGACAGGCCCCTCTACGAGCAGTACTTC
CDR3 protein: CASSRDRPLYEQYF

V gene: TRBV19
J gene: TRBJ1-5
clone size: -
D gene: TRBD1
CDR3 DNA: TGTGCCAGTACGCCGCAGGGGGGGGGCAATCAGCCCCAGCATTTT
CDR3 protein: CASTPQGGGNQPQHF

V gene: TRBV16
J gene: TRBJ2-7
clone size: -
D gene: -
CDR3 DNA: TGTGCCAGCAGCGACTCACGAGGGAACGGTCGGAACGAGCAGTACTTC
CDR3 protein: CASSDSRGNGRNEQYF

V gene: TRBV7-2
J gene: TRBJ2-1
clone size: -
D gene: TRBD2
CDR3 DNA: TGTGCCAGCAGCTTAGTGACTAGCGGGAGTCCCTCCTACAATGAGCAGTTCTTC
CDR3 protein: CASSLVTSGSPSYNEQFF

V gene: TRBV10-1
J gene: TRBJ2-7
clone size: -
D gene: -
CDR3 DNA: TGCGCCAGCAGTGATGTTTATCCCCTGGCAGGGGGGATATACGAGCAGTACTTC
CDR3 protein: CASSDVYPLAGGIYEQYF

V gene: TRBV6-6
J gene: TRBJ1-1
clone size: -
D gene: -
CDR3 DNA: TGTGCCAGCAGTTACTCCCGGACGGGAAACACTGAAGCTTTCTTT
CDR3 protein: CASSYSRTGNTEAFF

V gene: TRBV6-1
J gene: TRBJ2-1
clone size: -
D gene: -
CDR3 DNA: TGTGCCAGCAGTGAATTTGACAGCTCCTACAATGAGCAGTTCTTC
CDR3 protein: CASSEFDSSYNEQFF

V gene: TRBV7-3
J gene: TRBJ2-1
clone size: -
D gene: -
CDR3 DNA: TGTGCCAGCAGCCAACAATTGGAGCAGTTCTTC
CDR3 protein: CASSQQLEQFF

V gene: TRBV5-1
J gene: TRBJ2-1
clone size: -
D gene: -
CDR3 DNA: TGCGCCAGCGGGTGGAGCCTCGACAACTACAATGAGCAGTTCTTC
CDR3 protein: CASGWSLDNYNEQFF

V gene: TRBV4-1
J gene: TRBJ1-1
clone size: -
D gene: -
CDR3 DNA: TGCGCCAGCAGCCAAGATTCCTCCGCATTCACCCGGGTTGACACTGAAGCTTTCTTT
CDR3 protein: CASSQDSSAFTRVDTEAFF

V gene: TRBV7-9
J gene: TRBJ2-1
clone size: -
D gene: -
CDR3 DNA: TGTGCCAGCAGCTTAGAAGCGGCCCCCCTCTTC
CDR3 protein: CASSLEAAPLF

V gene: TRBV7-9
J gene: TRBJ2-7
clone size: -
D gene: TRBD1
CDR3 DNA: TGTGCCAGCAGCTCCTCGACAGGGAAGTTAGCCCACGAGCAGTACTTC
CDR3 protein: CASSSSTGKLAHEQYF

V gene: TRBV9
J gene: TRBJ2-4
clone size: -
D gene: -
CDR3 DNA: TGTGCCAGCAGCGTGGGGGGAGCCAAAAACATTCAGTACTTC
CDR3 protein: CASSVGGAKNIQYF

V gene: TRBV28
J gene: TRBJ2-1
clone size: -
D gene: -
CDR3 DNA: TGTGCCAGCAGTTTACTGCAAGGACAGATCTCCTACAATGAGCAGTTCTTC
CDR3 protein: CASSLLQGQISYNEQFF

V gene: TRBV6-5
J gene: TRBJ2-7
clone size: -
D gene: TRBD2
CDR3 DNA: TGTGCCAGCAGTTATATGGGGGAGGGCCTCTACGAGCAGTACTTC
CDR3 protein: CASSYMGEGLYEQYF

V gene: TRBV11-2
J gene: TRBJ1-2
clone size: once
D gene: -
CDR3 DNA: TGTGCCAGCAGCCCTGAGTCGGACTTTAACTATGGCTACACCTTC
CDR3 protein: CASSPESDFNYGYTF

V gene: TRBV9
J gene: TRBJ2-3
clone size: -
D gene: TRBD2
CDR3 DNA: TGTGCCAGCAGCGTAGGAGGGGTCGGGGCGGGAGGTCCCACAGATACGCAGTATTTT
CDR3 protein: CASSVGGVGAGGPTDTQYF

V gene: TRBV28
J gene: TRBJ2-7
clone size: -
D gene: TRBD1
CDR3 DNA: TGTGCCAGCAGCGTGACAGGGAACTCCTACGAGCAGTACTTC
CDR3 protein: CASSVTGNSYEQYF